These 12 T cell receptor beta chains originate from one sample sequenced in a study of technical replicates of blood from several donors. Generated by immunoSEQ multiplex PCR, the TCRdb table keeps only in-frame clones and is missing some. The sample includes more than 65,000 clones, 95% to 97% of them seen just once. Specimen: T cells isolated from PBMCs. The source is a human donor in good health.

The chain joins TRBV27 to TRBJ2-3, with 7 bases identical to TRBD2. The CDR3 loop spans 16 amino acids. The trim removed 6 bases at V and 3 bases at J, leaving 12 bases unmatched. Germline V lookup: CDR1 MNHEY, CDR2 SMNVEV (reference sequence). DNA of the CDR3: TGTGCCAGCAGAGTAGTCGGGGGGTTAGTAACAGATACGCAGTATTTT. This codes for CASRVVGGLVTDTQYF.

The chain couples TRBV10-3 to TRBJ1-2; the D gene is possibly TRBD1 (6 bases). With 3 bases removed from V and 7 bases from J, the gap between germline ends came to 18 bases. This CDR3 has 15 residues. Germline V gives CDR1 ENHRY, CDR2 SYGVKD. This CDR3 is CAISDRQETHSGYTF. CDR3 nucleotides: TGTGCCATCAGTGACCGACAGGAAACCCACTCTGGCTACACCTTC.

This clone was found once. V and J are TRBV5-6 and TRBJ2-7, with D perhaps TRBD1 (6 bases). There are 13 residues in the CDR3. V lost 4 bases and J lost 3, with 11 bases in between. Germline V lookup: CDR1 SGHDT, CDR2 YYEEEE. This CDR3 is CASSGHRDYEQYF. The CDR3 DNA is TGTGCCAGCAGCGGCCACAGGGACTACGAGCAGTACTTC.

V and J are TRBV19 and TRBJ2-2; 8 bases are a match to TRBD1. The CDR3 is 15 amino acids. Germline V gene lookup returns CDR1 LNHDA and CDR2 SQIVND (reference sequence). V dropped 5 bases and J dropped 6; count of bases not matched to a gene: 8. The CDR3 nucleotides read TGTGCCAGTAGTTCCCGGATACAGGGGGCCGGGGAGCTGTTTTTT. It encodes CASSSRIQGAGELFF.

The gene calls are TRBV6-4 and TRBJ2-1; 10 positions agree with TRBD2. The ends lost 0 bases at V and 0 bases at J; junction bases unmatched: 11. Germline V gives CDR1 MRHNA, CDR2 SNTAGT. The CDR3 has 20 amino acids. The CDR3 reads CASSDSMALAGTSSYNEQFF. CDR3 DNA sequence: TGTGCCAGCAGTGACTCGATGGCACTAGCGGGAACCAGCTCCTACAATGAGCAGTTCTTC.

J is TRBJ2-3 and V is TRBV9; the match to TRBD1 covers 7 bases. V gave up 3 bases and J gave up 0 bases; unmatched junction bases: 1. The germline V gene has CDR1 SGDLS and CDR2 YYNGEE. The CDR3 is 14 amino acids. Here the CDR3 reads CASSDRGSTDTQYF. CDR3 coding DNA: TGTGCCAGCAGCGACAGGGGAAGCACAGATACGCAGTATTTT. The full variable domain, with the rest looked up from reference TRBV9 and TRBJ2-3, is DSGVTQTPKHLITATGQRVTLRCSPRSGDLSVYWYQQSLDQGLQFLIQYYNGEERAKGNILERFSAQQFPDLHSELNLSSLELGDSALYFCASSDRGSTDTQYFGPGTRLTVL.

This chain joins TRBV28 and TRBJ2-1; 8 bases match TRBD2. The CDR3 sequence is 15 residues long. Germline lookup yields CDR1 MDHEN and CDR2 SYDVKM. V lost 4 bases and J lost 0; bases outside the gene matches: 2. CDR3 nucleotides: TGTGCCAGCAGTTCCGGGGGGGGCTCCTACAATGAGCAGTTCTTC. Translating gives CASSSGGGSYNEQFF.

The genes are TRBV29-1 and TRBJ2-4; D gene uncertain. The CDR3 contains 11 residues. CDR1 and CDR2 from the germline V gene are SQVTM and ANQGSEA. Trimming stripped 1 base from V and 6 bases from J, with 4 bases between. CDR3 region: CSVEVVNIQYF. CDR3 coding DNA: TGCAGCGTTGAAGTCGTAAACATTCAGTACTTC.

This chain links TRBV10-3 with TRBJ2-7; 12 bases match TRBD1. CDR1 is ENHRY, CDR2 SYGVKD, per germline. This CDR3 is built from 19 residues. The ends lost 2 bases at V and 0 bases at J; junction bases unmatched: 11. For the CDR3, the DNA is TGTGCCATCAGTGAGGGCGGGGACAGGGGGCTATTTAGCTCCTACGAGCAGTACTTC. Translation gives CAISEGGDRGLFSSYEQYF.

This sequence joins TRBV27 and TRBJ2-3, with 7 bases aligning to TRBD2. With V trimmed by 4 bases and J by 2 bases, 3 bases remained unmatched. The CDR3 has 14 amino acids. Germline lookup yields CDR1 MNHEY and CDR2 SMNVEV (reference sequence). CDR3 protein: CASSSSGYTDTQYF. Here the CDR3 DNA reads TGTGCCAGCAGTTCTAGCGGCTACACAGATACGCAGTATTTT.

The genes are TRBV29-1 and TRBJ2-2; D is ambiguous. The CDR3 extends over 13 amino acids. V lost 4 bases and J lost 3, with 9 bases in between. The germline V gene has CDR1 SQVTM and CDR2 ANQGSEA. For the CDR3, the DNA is TGCAGCGTTGCCCAATTGTACACCGGGGAGCTGTTTTTT. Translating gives CSVAQLYTGELFF.

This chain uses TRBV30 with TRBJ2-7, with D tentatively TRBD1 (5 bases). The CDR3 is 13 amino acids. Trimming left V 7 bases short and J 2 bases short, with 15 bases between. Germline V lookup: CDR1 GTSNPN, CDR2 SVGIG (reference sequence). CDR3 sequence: CASRQQSTYEQYF. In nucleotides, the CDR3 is TGTGCCTCGAGACAGCAATCTACCTACGAGCAGTACTTC.